This T cell receptor beta chain was obtained from a study of shared clonotypes between healthy human individuals. All of the donors resided in Nashville, Tennessee, and each was a Caucasian adult. Method: immunoSEQ multiplex PCR; TCRdb's copy keeps in-frame clones and lacks some. The data hold roughly 1,600,000 clones, with approximately 98.5% observed a single time. Study results and limitations: The naive CD4 repertoires of a few donors were compared, and roughly 5.1% of clonotypes were shared. Rarefaction exposed incomplete sorted-subset sequencing despite large depth.

On this clone itself: Its antigen is not known.

The V end lost 6 bases, the J end lost 2 bases, and 10 bases lay between the germline ends. Germline V lookup: CDR1 SGHNT, CDR2 YYREEE (reference sequence). The CDR3 totals 13 residues. The receptor was isolated from a man aged 30-40 years in good health. Sequenced sample: naive CD4+ T cells sorted from blood. Subset noted: CD45RA+ positively selected. This sequence joins TRBV5-4 and TRBJ2-3; D assignment may be TRBD1 or TRBD2 (5 bases each). The chain's CDR3 is CASMGEFTDTQYF. Here the CDR3 DNA reads TGTGCCAGCATGGGGGAGTTCACAGATACGCAGTATTTT.